This is a list of T cell receptor beta chains from one sample in a study of blood T cells in healthy people across ages. TCRdb independently ran MiXCR on the 5' RACE reads; one entry per CDR3 protein. The table has 1.8 million or so distinct CDR3 sequences, about two fifths seen once. Input material: blood. The receptors stem from a human donor in good health. Both conserved end residues are part of each CDR3. Each record gives: V gene, clone size, J gene, D gene, CDR3 DNA, CDR3 protein. D genes are given only for firm matches. Clone size appears in some rows only: once, few, many, or a class for an expanded clone.

v_gene: TRBV29-1
abundance: many
j_gene: TRBJ2-3
d_gene: TRBD2
CDR3nt: TGCAGCGTTAAGGGCGGACTAGCGAGCGCAGATACGCAGTATTTT
CDR3aa: CSVKGGLASADTQYF

v_gene: TRBV6-2/TRBV6-3
abundance: -
j_gene: TRBJ2-3
d_gene: TRBD2
CDR3nt: TGTGCCAGCAGTTACTCCCTACGGACTAGCGGGGACACAGATACGCAGTATTTT
CDR3aa: CASSYSLRTSGDTDTQYF

v_gene: TRBV7-2
abundance: many
j_gene: TRBJ2-7
d_gene: -
CDR3nt: TGTGCCAGCAGCGCCCGGTCGAACTACGAGCAGTACTTC
CDR3aa: CASSARSNYEQYF

v_gene: TRBV6-5
abundance: few
j_gene: TRBJ2-6
d_gene: -
CDR3nt: TGTGCCAGCAGTTACGGTGGGACTTCCTCTGGGGCCAACGTCCTGACTTTC
CDR3aa: CASSYGGTSSGANVLTF

v_gene: TRBV10-3
abundance: -
j_gene: TRBJ2-1
d_gene: TRBD2
CDR3nt: TGTGCCGTCAGTGAGCCGGGACTAGCGGATTACAATGAGCAGTTCTTC
CDR3aa: CAVSEPGLADYNEQFF

v_gene: TRBV7-3
abundance: many
j_gene: TRBJ2-5
d_gene: -
CDR3nt: TGTGCCAGCAGCCCGGGACCAGGGGAGACCCAGTACTTC
CDR3aa: CASSPGPGETQYF

v_gene: TRBV5-5
abundance: -
j_gene: TRBJ2-7
d_gene: -
CDR3nt: TGTGCCAGCAGCTTGTATTACAGGGTAGCCGAGCAGTACTTC
CDR3aa: CASSLYYRVAEQYF

v_gene: TRBV12-3/TRBV12-4
abundance: -
j_gene: TRBJ2-1
d_gene: TRBD2
CDR3nt: TGTGCCAGCAGTCTACTTATGGAGGGGCTAGCGGGGAGGAATGAGCAGTTCTTC
CDR3aa: CASSLLMEGLAGRNEQFF

v_gene: TRBV13
abundance: -
j_gene: TRBJ2-1
d_gene: TRBD2
CDR3nt: TGTGCCAGCAGCCGCCGGGCTGGGAGCAGCGGGGGGAGGACCTACAATGAGCAGTTCTTC
CDR3aa: CASSRRAGSSGGRTYNEQFF

v_gene: TRBV29-1
abundance: few
j_gene: TRBJ2-7
d_gene: -
CDR3nt: TGCAGCGCCGGACAGAGCTCCTACGAGCAGTACTTC
CDR3aa: CSAGQSSYEQYF

v_gene: TRBV7-2
abundance: -
j_gene: TRBJ1-5
d_gene: -
CDR3nt: TGTGCCGGCAGCTATGGCTACAATCAGCCCCAGCATTTT
CDR3aa: CAGSYGYNQPQHF

v_gene: TRBV9
abundance: few
j_gene: TRBJ1-2
d_gene: -
CDR3nt: TGTGCCAACAGCCCTATGGACGGGGCTAACTATGGCTACACCTTC
CDR3aa: CANSPMDGANYGYTF

v_gene: TRBV3-1
abundance: once
j_gene: TRBJ1-1
d_gene: -
CDR3nt: TGTGCCAGCAGCCAAGATCCCGGGTCAGGGGTAAACACTGAAGCTTTCTTT
CDR3aa: CASSQDPGSGVNTEAFF

v_gene: TRBV5-4
abundance: -
j_gene: TRBJ2-1
d_gene: -
CDR3nt: TGTGCCAGCACGGCCGCGACTGGACATTTCAATGAGCAGTTCTTC
CDR3aa: CASTAATGHFNEQFF

v_gene: TRBV12-3/TRBV12-4
abundance: -
j_gene: TRBJ1-2
d_gene: TRBD1
CDR3nt: TGTGCCAGCAGCGCGGGACAGATGTATGGCTACACCTTC
CDR3aa: CASSAGQMYGYTF

v_gene: TRBV7-2
abundance: -
j_gene: TRBJ2-3
d_gene: -
CDR3nt: TGTGCCAGCAGCTTACGAAGGGTGGGGGCAGATACGCAGTATTTT
CDR3aa: CASSLRRVGADTQYF

v_gene: TRBV12-3/TRBV12-4
abundance: few
j_gene: TRBJ2-5
d_gene: -
CDR3nt: TGTGCCAGCAGTTTAATTTCGGGCCCCGAGGGGACCCAGTACTTC
CDR3aa: CASSLISGPEGTQYF

v_gene: TRBV4-3
abundance: -
j_gene: TRBJ2-7
d_gene: TRBD1
CDR3nt: TGCGCCAGCAGCCGGGATATCAGGGGGTTCTACGAGCAGTACTTC
CDR3aa: CASSRDIRGFYEQYF

v_gene: TRBV3-1
abundance: -
j_gene: TRBJ1-5
d_gene: -
CDR3nt: TGTGCCAGCAGCCAAGGGTCAGGACGAAGCAATCGGCCCCAGCATTTT
CDR3aa: CASSQGSGRSNRPQHF

v_gene: TRBV5-1
abundance: -
j_gene: TRBJ2-1
d_gene: TRBD2
CDR3nt: TGCGCCAGCAGCCCTGGGACTAGCGGGGAGTACAATGAGCAGTTCTTC
CDR3aa: CASSPGTSGEYNEQFF

v_gene: TRBV6-2/TRBV6-3
abundance: -
j_gene: TRBJ2-1
d_gene: TRBD2
CDR3nt: TGTACCAGCAGTACACTAGCGGGGGTCCGGAATGAGCAGTTCTTC
CDR3aa: CTSSTLAGVRNEQFF

v_gene: TRBV5-6
abundance: -
j_gene: TRBJ1-2
d_gene: -
CDR3nt: TGTGCCAGCAGCTACGACAGCTCAGGCTACACCTTC
CDR3aa: CASSYDSSGYTF

v_gene: TRBV6-2/TRBV6-3
abundance: -
j_gene: TRBJ1-2
d_gene: -
CDR3nt: TGTGCCACCTCGACGATGACGGATGGCTACACCTTC
CDR3aa: CATSTMTDGYTF

v_gene: TRBV20-1
abundance: -
j_gene: TRBJ2-7
d_gene: -
CDR3nt: TGCAGTGCTAGCCCCCCCCGGGACGAGCAGTACTTC
CDR3aa: CSASPPRDEQYF

v_gene: TRBV28
abundance: -
j_gene: TRBJ2-7
d_gene: TRBD1
CDR3nt: TGTGCCAGCAGTCCCCTGACAGGGGTAAGCGAGCAGTACTTC
CDR3aa: CASSPLTGVSEQYF

v_gene: TRBV12-3/TRBV12-4
abundance: -
j_gene: TRBJ2-1
d_gene: -
CDR3nt: TGTGCCAGCAGTTCCACTCTCCACAATGAGCAGTTCTTC
CDR3aa: CASSSTLHNEQFF

v_gene: TRBV29-1
abundance: few
j_gene: TRBJ2-5
d_gene: TRBD2
CDR3nt: TGCAGCGTTGCTAGCGGGGGGCAAGAGACCCAGTACTTC
CDR3aa: CSVASGGQETQYF

v_gene: TRBV11-1
abundance: -
j_gene: TRBJ1-2
d_gene: -
CDR3nt: TGTGCCAGCAGCTGTACAGGGAGCGACTATGGCTACACCTTC
CDR3aa: CASSCTGSDYGYTF

v_gene: TRBV18
abundance: -
j_gene: TRBJ2-1
d_gene: -
CDR3nt: TGTGCCAGCTCACCATCGTCTGAGGGCCATGAGCAGTTCTTC
CDR3aa: CASSPSSEGHEQFF

v_gene: TRBV7-6
abundance: -
j_gene: TRBJ2-1
d_gene: -
CDR3nt: TGTGCCAGCAGCTTACAGGGGGGGGTAAACAATGAGCAGTTCTTC
CDR3aa: CASSLQGGVNNEQFF

v_gene: TRBV10-3
abundance: -
j_gene: TRBJ2-3
d_gene: -
CDR3nt: TGTGCCATACCGGGGCTCGGCACAGATACGCAGTATTTT
CDR3aa: CAIPGLGTDTQYF

v_gene: TRBV20-1
abundance: many
j_gene: TRBJ1-2
d_gene: -
CDR3nt: TGCAGTGCTAGCCCCGGCAGGCGGAACTATGGCTACACCTTC
CDR3aa: CSASPGRRNYGYTF

v_gene: TRBV7-8
abundance: many
j_gene: TRBJ2-7
d_gene: -
CDR3nt: TGTGCCAGCAGCTTAGTTCCGGGAACCTACGAGCAGTACTTC
CDR3aa: CASSLVPGTYEQYF

v_gene: TRBV7-2
abundance: -
j_gene: TRBJ2-7
d_gene: TRBD2
CDR3nt: TGTGCCAGCTTACTAGCGGGGGACAATGAGCAGTACTTC
CDR3aa: CASLLAGDNEQYF

v_gene: TRBV15
abundance: -
j_gene: TRBJ1-2
d_gene: -
CDR3nt: TGTGCCACCAGCAGCAATCAGGGGTTTAACTATGGCTACACCTTC
CDR3aa: CATSSNQGFNYGYTF

v_gene: TRBV5-5
abundance: few
j_gene: TRBJ1-1
d_gene: -
CDR3nt: TGTGCCAGCAGTGTTAGGCAGCCGAACACTGAAGCTTTCTTT
CDR3aa: CASSVRQPNTEAFF

v_gene: TRBV20-1
abundance: -
j_gene: TRBJ2-3
d_gene: TRBD2
CDR3nt: TGCAGTGCTAGTCTCGCGGGGGGGAGCACAGATACGCAGTATTTT
CDR3aa: CSASLAGGSTDTQYF

v_gene: TRBV7-2
abundance: -
j_gene: TRBJ2-1
d_gene: -
CDR3nt: TGTGCCAGCAGCTTAAGCTGGGGAACAAGGAATGAGCAGTTCTTC
CDR3aa: CASSLSWGTRNEQFF

v_gene: TRBV29-1
abundance: many
j_gene: TRBJ2-7
d_gene: TRBD1
CDR3nt: TGCAGCGTAGGGACAGGTGGAGAGGACGAGCAGTACTTC
CDR3aa: CSVGTGGEDEQYF

v_gene: TRBV4-2
abundance: few
j_gene: TRBJ1-4
d_gene: -
CDR3nt: TGTGCCAGCAGCCAAGAGTATTCGACAGCAACTAATGAAAAACTGTTTTTT
CDR3aa: CASSQEYSTATNEKLFF

v_gene: TRBV10-3
abundance: few
j_gene: TRBJ1-4
d_gene: TRBD1
CDR3nt: TGTGCCATCAGTCCCGGGACAGGGGACGCAACTAATGAAAAACTGTTTTTT
CDR3aa: CAISPGTGDATNEKLFF

v_gene: TRBV20-1
abundance: -
j_gene: TRBJ1-1
d_gene: TRBD1
CDR3nt: TGCAGTGCTACATCCGACAGGGGGCAGGACACTGAAGCTTTCTTT
CDR3aa: CSATSDRGQDTEAFF

v_gene: TRBV3-1
abundance: -
j_gene: TRBJ2-1
d_gene: -
CDR3nt: TGTGCCAGCAGTAAGACTACCGGGTTGAGCAATGAGCAGTTCTTC
CDR3aa: CASSKTTGLSNEQFF

v_gene: TRBV7-3
abundance: many
j_gene: TRBJ2-1
d_gene: -
CDR3nt: TGTGCCAGCAGCTTAACGGGCAATGAGCAGTTCTTC
CDR3aa: CASSLTGNEQFF

v_gene: TRBV12-3/TRBV12-4
abundance: few
j_gene: TRBJ1-5
d_gene: -
CDR3nt: TGTGCCAGCAGCCGTTACAGGGACGGGCAGCCCCAGCATTTT
CDR3aa: CASSRYRDGQPQHF

v_gene: TRBV11-3
abundance: few
j_gene: TRBJ1-6
d_gene: -
CDR3nt: TGTGCCAGCAGCTCCAACCACGGACAGCCGGACAGCTCACCCCTCCACTTT
CDR3aa: CASSSNHGQPDSSPLHF

v_gene: TRBV6-4
abundance: few
j_gene: TRBJ2-7
d_gene: -
CDR3nt: TGTGCCAGCAGTGACCACCTTACGGCGCAGTACTTC
CDR3aa: CASSDHLTAQYF

v_gene: TRBV7-3
abundance: few
j_gene: TRBJ2-5
d_gene: -
CDR3nt: TGTGCCAGCAGCTTAACAGGAGGGGCAGTGGAGACCCAGTACTTC
CDR3aa: CASSLTGGAVETQYF